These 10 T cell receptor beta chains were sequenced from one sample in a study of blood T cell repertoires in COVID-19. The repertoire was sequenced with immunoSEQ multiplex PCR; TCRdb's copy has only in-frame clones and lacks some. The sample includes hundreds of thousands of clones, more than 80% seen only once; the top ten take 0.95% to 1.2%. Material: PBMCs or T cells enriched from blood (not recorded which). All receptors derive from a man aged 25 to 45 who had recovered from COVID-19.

The CDR3 DNA reads TGCGCCAGCAGCCAAGCCCCTAGCGGAGTAACCTACAATGAGCAGTTCTTC. It specifies CASSQAPSGVTYNEQFF. This chain connects TRBV4-1 to TRBJ2-1; 7 bases are a match to TRBD2. The J segment lost 2 bases and the V segment lost 1 base, leaving 8 bases of the junction unmatched. The CDR3 is made up of 17 amino acids. The germline gives CDR1 MGHRA, CDR2 YSYEKL.

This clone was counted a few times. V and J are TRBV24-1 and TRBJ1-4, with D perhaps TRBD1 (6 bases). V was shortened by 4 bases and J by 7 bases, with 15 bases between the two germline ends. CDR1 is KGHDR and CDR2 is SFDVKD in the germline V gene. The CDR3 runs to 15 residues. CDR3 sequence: CATSDPRGAGEKLFF. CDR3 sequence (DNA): TGTGCCACCAGTGACCCGCGGGGGGCGGGTGAAAAACTGTTTTTT.

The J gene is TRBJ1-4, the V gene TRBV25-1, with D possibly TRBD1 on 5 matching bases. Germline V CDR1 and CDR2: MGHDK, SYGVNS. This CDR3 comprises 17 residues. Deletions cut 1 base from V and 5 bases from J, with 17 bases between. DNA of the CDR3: TGTGCCAGCAGTGAATGGACCCCGGCAGGGTTAAATGAAAAACTGTTTTTT. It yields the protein CASSEWTPAGLNEKLFF.

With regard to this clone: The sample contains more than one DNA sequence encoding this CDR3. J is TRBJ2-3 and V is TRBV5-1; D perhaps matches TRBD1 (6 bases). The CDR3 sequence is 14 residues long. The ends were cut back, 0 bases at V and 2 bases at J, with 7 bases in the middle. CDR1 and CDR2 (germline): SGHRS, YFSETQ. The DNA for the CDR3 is TGCGCCAGCAGCTTGGGACAGGACACAGATACGCAGTATTTT. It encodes CASSLGQDTDTQYF. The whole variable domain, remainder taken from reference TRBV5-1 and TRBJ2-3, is KAGVTQTPRYLIKTRGQQVTLSCSPISGHRSVSWYQQTPGQGLQFLFEYFSETQRNKGNFPGRFSGRQFSNSRSEMNVSTLELGDSALYLCASSLGQDTDTQYFGPGTRLTVL.

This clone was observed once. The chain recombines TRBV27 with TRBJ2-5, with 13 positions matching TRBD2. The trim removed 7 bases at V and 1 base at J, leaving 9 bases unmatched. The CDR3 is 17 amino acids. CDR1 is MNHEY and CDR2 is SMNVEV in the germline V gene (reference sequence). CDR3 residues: CASMRTSGSYVQETQYF. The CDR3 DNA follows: TGTGCCAGCATGAGGACTAGCGGGAGTTACGTCCAAGAGACCCAGTACTTC.

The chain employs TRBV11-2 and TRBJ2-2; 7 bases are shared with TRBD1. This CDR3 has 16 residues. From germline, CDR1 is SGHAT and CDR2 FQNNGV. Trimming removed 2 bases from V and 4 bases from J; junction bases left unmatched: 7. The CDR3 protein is CASSLTATGSTGELFF. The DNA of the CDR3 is TGTGCCAGCAGCTTAACTGCGACAGGGTCCACCGGGGAGCTGTTTTTT.

CDR3 loop: CASSLVGGLAEQYF. As DNA, the CDR3 is TGTGCCAGCAGCTTAGTGGGGGGGCTCGCCGAGCAGTACTTC. The chain combines TRBV7-2 with TRBJ2-7; D might be TRBD2 (7 bases). Trimming left V 1 base short and J 6 bases short, with 13 bases between. This CDR3 contains 14 residues. Germline-derived CDR1 and CDR2 are SGHTA and FQGNSA.

As DNA, the CDR3 is TGTGCCAGCAGCGCGAGCGCGGGAGGGACGTTACTTAGCTCCTACAATGAGCAGTTCTTC. Amino acids: CASSASAGGTLLSSYNEQFF. The genes are TRBV9 and TRBJ2-1, with TRBD2 identical over 9 bases. The germline V gene has CDR1 SGDLS and CDR2 YYNGEE. Losses at the gene ends were 3 bases for V and 0 bases for J; bases not matched to a gene: 16. CDR3 length: 20 amino acids.

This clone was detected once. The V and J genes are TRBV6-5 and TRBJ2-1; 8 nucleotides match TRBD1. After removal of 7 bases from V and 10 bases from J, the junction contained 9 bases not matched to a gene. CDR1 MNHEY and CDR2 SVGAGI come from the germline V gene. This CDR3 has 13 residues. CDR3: CASTNRDRREQFF. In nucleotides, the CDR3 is TGTGCCAGCACCAACCGGGACAGGAGAGAGCAGTTCTTC.

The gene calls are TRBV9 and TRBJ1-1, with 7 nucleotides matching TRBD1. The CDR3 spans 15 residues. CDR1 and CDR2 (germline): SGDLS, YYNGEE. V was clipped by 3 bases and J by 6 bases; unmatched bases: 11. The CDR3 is CASSGRQGLLSEAFF. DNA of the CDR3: TGTGCCAGCAGCGGTCGACAGGGTTTGCTTTCTGAAGCTTTCTTT.